This TCR beta chain appears in the sequencing data of a study of T cells in Graves' hyperthyroidism and ophthalmopathy. Study overall: Peripheral blood draws took place at initial diagnosis, ahead of any treatment.

Regions amplified from RNA transcripts were the TCR beta CDR3 regions. HTBI primers drove first-round RT-PCR of the TCR CDR3. Each CDR3 protein gets one entry after TCRdb re-called the multiplex PCR reads with MiXCR. The sample consists of about 350,000 distinct CDR3 sequences, 15% to 20% of them appearing once. The ends lost 9 bases at V and 8 bases at J; junction bases unmatched: 10. This CDR3 comprises 13 residues. Germline V gives CDR1 LNHDA, CDR2 SQIVND (reference sequence). This clonotype was seen repeatedly, ten times or more. Its target is unknown. It was uncontrolled infection, other autoimmune disease, pregnancy or lactation that excluded patients. Study-wide results and caveats: Before onset, ophthalmopathy was predicted by the model a median around 6.5 months earlier. Blood held most thyroid clonotypes expanded above 0.001 frequency.

The chain is built from TRBV19 and TRBJ1-1; TRBD1 matches 9 bases. This receptor was taken from a woman aged 30 to 39 with Graves' hyperthyroidism that later progressed to Graves' ophthalmopathy. The sample was blood. The CDR3 spells CASLPTGGAEAFF. The CDR3 nucleotides are TGTGCCAGCCTCCCGACAGGGGGAGCAGAAGCTTTCTTT.